A selection of T cell receptor beta chains follows, all from one sample in a study of cytomegalovirus exposure and HLA in healthy donors. Profiled with immunoSEQ multiplex PCR; TCRdb holds only in-frame clones, not every one. The sample lists 200,000 to 250,000 clones; 82% were seen once. Material: PBMCs. The receptors were gathered from a woman between 40 and 55 years old in good health and CMV-seropositive. The CDR3 runs from the conserved cysteine through the conserved F or W. The order of the fields is J gene, D gene, clone size, V gene, CDR3 DNA, CDR3 protein. D genes are given only for firm matches. Clone size is not always given. Where it is, it says once, few, many or a class for expanded clones.

j_gene: TRBJ1-2
d_gene: .
abundance: once
v_gene: TRBV6-5
CDR3nt: TGTGCCAGCAGCTCCCGGATGGGCAACTATGGCTACACCTTC
CDR3aa: CASSSRMGNYGYTF

j_gene: TRBJ2-1
d_gene: .
abundance: .
v_gene: TRBV14
CDR3nt: TGTGCCAGCAGCCAGAATCGGGGGAATGAGCAGTTCTTC
CDR3aa: CASSQNRGNEQFF

j_gene: TRBJ2-5
d_gene: TRBD2
abundance: .
v_gene: TRBV5-1
CDR3nt: TGCGCCAGCAGCTTTAAGGCCGCGGCACTAGCGCAATCGTGGTACTTC
CDR3aa: CASSFKAAALAQSWYF

j_gene: TRBJ2-3
d_gene: TRBD1
abundance: .
v_gene: TRBV30
CDR3nt: TGTGCCTCGGACAGGCGAAATGCAGATACGCAGTATTTT
CDR3aa: CASDRRNADTQYF

j_gene: TRBJ2-7
d_gene: TRBD1
abundance: .
v_gene: TRBV7-9
CDR3nt: TGTGCCAGCAGCTTAGTGACAGGGGGATACGAGCAGTACTTC
CDR3aa: CASSLVTGGYEQYF

j_gene: TRBJ2-2
d_gene: .
abundance: once
v_gene: TRBV14
CDR3nt: TGTGCCAGCAGCCGACTTTCCAGGGACACCGGGGAGCTGTTTTTT
CDR3aa: CASSRLSRDTGELFF

j_gene: TRBJ2-2
d_gene: TRBD2
abundance: .
v_gene: TRBV9
CDR3nt: TGTGCCAGCAGCGGTTTAACTAGCGGGGAAGCCGGGGAGCTGTTTTTT
CDR3aa: CASSGLTSGEAGELFF

j_gene: TRBJ2-2
d_gene: TRBD2
abundance: .
v_gene: TRBV19
CDR3nt: TGTGCCAGTAGTATCTCAAGCGGGGGGCTCAGATCCGGGGAGCTGTTTTTT
CDR3aa: CASSISSGGLRSGELFF

j_gene: TRBJ2-1
d_gene: TRBD1
abundance: many
v_gene: TRBV30
CDR3nt: TGTGCCGGGAAGACAGGGCACAATGAGCAGTTCTTC
CDR3aa: CAGKTGHNEQFF

j_gene: TRBJ2-7
d_gene: TRBD1
abundance: .
v_gene: TRBV16
CDR3nt: TGTGCCAGCAGCCCCCGACAGGGAGACGGGGCCTACGAGCAGTACTTC
CDR3aa: CASSPRQGDGAYEQYF

j_gene: TRBJ2-7
d_gene: TRBD1
abundance: .
v_gene: TRBV10-3
CDR3nt: TGTGCCATCAGGGGACAGGGCAAGGACGAGCAGTACTTC
CDR3aa: CAIRGQGKDEQYF

j_gene: TRBJ2-7
d_gene: .
abundance: .
v_gene: TRBV14
CDR3nt: TGTGCCAGCAGCCCCCAGGGGCAGCTTTACGAGCAGTACTTC
CDR3aa: CASSPQGQLYEQYF

j_gene: TRBJ1-5
d_gene: TRBD1
abundance: .
v_gene: TRBV4-1
CDR3nt: TGCGCCAGCAGCCAAGTCTTCGGACAGGTCACGGGGAAGGGTCAGCCCCAGCATTTT
CDR3aa: CASSQVFGQVTGKGQPQHF

j_gene: TRBJ1-2
d_gene: TRBD1
abundance: .
v_gene: TRBV27
CDR3nt: TGTGCCAGCAGTTTACAATACAGGGGGACCTATGGCTACACCTTC
CDR3aa: CASSLQYRGTYGYTF

j_gene: TRBJ2-1
d_gene: .
abundance: .
v_gene: TRBV7-3
CDR3nt: TGTGCCAGCAGCGGAGGGGACAGCGTCTACAATGAGCAGTTCTTC
CDR3aa: CASSGGDSVYNEQFF

j_gene: TRBJ1-5
d_gene: TRBD1
abundance: few
v_gene: TRBV18
CDR3nt: TGTGCCAGCTCACCTTCGGACAGGGGCGTACAGCCCCAGCATTTT
CDR3aa: CASSPSDRGVQPQHF